Detailed here is one TCR beta chain. The data are from a study of technical replicates of blood from a handful of donors. CDR1 and CDR2 from the germline V gene are SGHAT and FQNNGV. The J segment lost 6 bases and the V segment lost 5 bases, leaving 16 bases of the junction unmatched. The CDR3 length is 17 residues. Clones were read by immunoSEQ multiplex PCR, and TCRdb kept only the in-frame ones, dropping some. The sample includes around 83,000 clones, approximately 94% of them seen just once. This sequence originates from a human donor in good health. Material: T cells isolated from PBMCs. The chain couples TRBV11-2 to TRBJ2-1, with TRBD1 matching over 7 bases. DNA for the CDR3: TGTGCCAGCAGCCGTATCGGAGGCCCGACAGGGATCAATGAGCAGTTCTTC. Residues: CASSRIGGPTGINEQFF.